The 23 T cell receptor beta chains listed next were all sequenced from one sample in a study of T cells in Graves' hyperthyroidism and ophthalmopathy. TCR beta CDR3 regions were amplified from RNA transcripts. HTBI primers were used for first-round RT-PCR of the TCR CDR3. MiXCR, run by TCRdb on the multiplex PCR reads, gives a single entry per CDR3 protein. The sample lists fewer than 700,000 distinct CDR3 sequences, about 17% occurring once. Sequencing was carried out using blood. The receptors stem from a woman aged 30 to 39 with Graves' hyperthyroidism.

As to this clonotype: A clone one base away is much larger, so this may be a read error. This rearrangement joins TRBV6-1 to TRBJ2-7; maybe TRBD1 (6 bases). The germline CDR1 and CDR2 sequences are MNHNS and SASEGT. This CDR3 spans 13 amino acids. The CDR3 reads CVSTTGTGFEQYF. In nucleotides, the CDR3 is TGTGTCAGCACCACCGGAACAGGGTTCGAGCAGTACTTC.

This clonotype was counted at least ten times. The rearrangement uses TRBV2 and TRBJ2-3; D perhaps matches TRBD2 (6 bases). V was cut by 2 bases and J by 0 bases, with 9 bases left in between. The germline V gene encodes CDR1 SNHLY and CDR2 FYNNEI. The CDR3 has 15 amino acids. The CDR3, as DNA: TGTGCCAGCAGTGAACGCGGGACTAGCACAGATACGCAGTATTTT. Protein product: CASSERGTSTDTQYF.

The CDR3 is CASSITGTGLSEQYF. The DNA for the CDR3 is TGTGCCAGTAGTATAACCGGGACAGGGCTGAGCGAGCAGTACTTC. This sequence joins TRBV28 and TRBJ2-7; TRBD1 agrees at 9 bases. J lost 6 bases, V lost 9 bases, and 15 bases had no gene match. The CDR3 loop spans 15 amino acids. Germline V lookup: CDR1 MDHEN, CDR2 SYDVKM.

This clonotype was recorded a few times. This chain connects TRBV19 to TRBJ1-1, with 9 bases aligning to TRBD1. The J segment lost 3 bases and the V segment lost 6 bases, leaving 11 bases of the junction unmatched. CDR3 size: 16 residues. Per the germline V gene, CDR1 is LNHDA and CDR2 is SQIVND (reference sequence). This chain's CDR3 is CASSHETGGRDTEAFF. The CDR3 bases are TGTGCCAGTAGCCATGAAACAGGGGGCAGGGACACTGAAGCTTTCTTT. The variable domain in full, completed from reference TRBV19 and TRBJ1-1, reads DGGITQSPKYLFRKEGQNVTLSCEQNLNHDAMYWYRQDPGQGLRLIYYSQIVNDFQKGDIAEGYSVSREKKESFPLTVTSAQKNPTAFYLCASSHETGGRDTEAFFGQGTRLTVV.

This clonotype has ten or more counts. The chain combines TRBV11-2 with TRBJ2-7; D gene unclear. This CDR3 is 12 amino acids long. From germline, CDR1 is SGHAT and CDR2 FQNNGV. V was shortened by 2 bases and J by 4 bases, with 6 bases between the two germline ends. The CDR3: CASSLQIYEQYF. The DNA of the CDR3 is TGTGCCAGCAGCTTACAAATTTACGAGCAGTACTTC.

A few counts support this clonotype. This chain joins TRBV20-1 and TRBJ1-4; D remains unclear. CDR1 and CDR2 from the germline V gene are DFQATT and SNEGSKA (reference sequence). This CDR3 contains 14 residues. V lost 6 bases, J lost 10 bases, and 21 bases lay in between. In nucleotides, the CDR3 is TGCAGTGCAACCTACCGCTTGCAATATGGAAAACTGTTTTTT. Protein sequence: CSATYRLQYGKLFF.

J is TRBJ2-5 and V is TRBV12-3 or TRBV12-4; 8 positions match TRBD2. The CDR3 length is 14 residues. J was trimmed by 7 bases and V by 6 bases; bases with no gene match: 10. This CDR3 reads CASSWRVRGGTQYF. The CDR3 nucleotides are TGTGCCAGCAGCTGGCGGGTACGGGGGGGGACCCAGTACTTC.

This clonotype was observed many times. V usage is TRBV28 and J usage is TRBJ2-7; 8 bases map to TRBD2. Germline V gene data show CDR1 as MDHEN and CDR2 as SYDVKM. The CDR3 length is 15 residues. V lost 5 bases and J lost 2; bases outside the gene matches: 8. CDR3 sequence reads: CASSATGRAAYEQYF. Here the CDR3 DNA reads TGTGCCAGCAGTGCCACCGGGAGGGCGGCCTACGAGCAGTACTTC.

The chain couples TRBV5-1 to TRBJ1-5; D gene unclear. This CDR3 has 15 residues. Germline loops: CDR1 SGHRS, CDR2 YFSETQ. Trimming left V 0 bases short and J 4 bases short, with 11 bases between. CDR3 nucleotides: TGCGCCAGCAGCTTGGCCGGGTCGCTTAATCAGCCCCAGCATTTT. Amino acids: CASSLAGSLNQPQHF.

A few counts support this clonotype. J is TRBJ1-1 and V is TRBV29-1; D perhaps matches TRBD1 (6 bases). V was clipped by 6 bases and J by 4 bases, with 21 bases between them. The CDR3 sequence is 15 residues long. CDR1 and CDR2 from the germline V gene are SQVTM and ANQGSEA. In DNA, the CDR3 is TGCAGCGTGGAAAGGGGGGGCAGGACGTCCACTGAAGCTTTCTTT. This encodes CSVERGGRTSTEAFF.

The sample holds many counts of this clonotype. Written as DNA, the CDR3 is TGTGCCAGCAGTGCCTTTGGGGGGGCTCACACTGAAGCTTTCTTT. Protein: CASSAFGGAHTEAFF. The chain carries TRBV2 and TRBJ1-1; D perhaps matches TRBD1 (6 bases). This CDR3 comprises 15 residues. From germline, CDR1 is SNHLY and CDR2 FYNNEI. The V end lost 4 bases, the J end lost 3 bases, and 15 bases lay between the germline ends.

There are many counts of this clonotype. The V call is TRBV28, the J call TRBJ2-5, with D hard to call. V was shortened by 7 bases and J by 1 base, with 10 bases between the two germline ends. This CDR3 region has 13 residues. Germline loops: CDR1 MDHEN, CDR2 SYDVKM. The CDR3 coding sequence is TGTGCCAGCATAGGGTGGGTCCAAGAGACCCAGTACTTC. Encoded protein: CASIGWVQETQYF. The whole variable domain, remainder taken from reference TRBV28 and TRBJ2-5, is DVKVTQSSRYLVKRTGEKVFLECVQDMDHENMFWYRQDPGLGLRLIYFSYDVKMKEKGDIPEGYSVSREKKERFSLILESASTNQTSMYLCASIGWVQETQYFGPGTRLLVL.

In this sample, this clonotype turned up many times. This rearrangement joins TRBV6-4 to TRBJ2-3; 9 bases align to TRBD1. Germline lookup yields CDR1 MRHNA and CDR2 SNTAGT. The CDR3 contains 15 residues. J was trimmed by 4 bases and V by 0 bases; bases with no gene match: 2. CDR3 loop: CASSDSTGGPDTQYF. The DNA for the CDR3 is TGTGCCAGCAGTGACTCGACAGGGGGACCAGATACGCAGTATTTT.

This clonotype was counted a single time. This chain joins TRBV29-1 and TRBJ2-2; weak D call: TRBD1 (6 bases). Per the germline V gene, CDR1 is SQVTM and CDR2 is ANQGSEA. The CDR3 has 13 residues. V was shortened by 6 bases and J by 1 base, with 9 bases between the two germline ends. CDR3 region: CSVRTVNTGELFF. The CDR3 DNA reads as TGCAGCGTCCGGACAGTGAACACCGGGGAGCTGTTTTTT.

This clonotype was seen more than once but under ten times. This sequence joins TRBV10-2 and TRBJ2-7, with TRBD1 as a possible D gene (5 bases). This CDR3 region has 14 residues. In germline, CDR1 is WSHSY, CDR2 SAAADI. Trimming stripped 3 bases from V and 0 bases from J, with 9 bases between. CDR3 protein: CASSDRVISYEQYF. The CDR3 DNA follows: TGCGCCAGCAGTGACAGGGTTATCTCCTACGAGCAGTACTTC.

There are many counts of this clonotype. The rearrangement uses TRBV7-8 and TRBJ2-2; 9 bases fit TRBD1. This CDR3 region has 17 residues. The trim removed 7 bases at V and 7 bases at J, leaving 16 bases unmatched. Looked up from germline, CDR1 is SGHVS and CDR2 is FQNEAQ. The DNA for the CDR3 is TGTGCCAGCATCCCCATCGAAGGGACAGGGCATATCGGGGAGCTGTTTTTT. Encoded protein: CASIPIEGTGHIGELFF.

V and J are TRBV2 and TRBJ2-1; 10 positions agree with TRBD1. This CDR3 is 16 amino acids long. The ends lost 10 bases at V and 7 bases at J; junction bases unmatched: 16. Looked up from germline, CDR1 is SNHLY and CDR2 is FYNNEI. This chain's CDR3 is CATLTPGQGIGNEQFF. The CDR3 nucleotides are TGTGCCACCTTGACTCCGGGACAGGGGATCGGGAATGAGCAGTTCTTC.

This clonotype was detected ten times or more. J is TRBJ1-1 and V is TRBV11-2; D gene unclear. CDR3 length: 13 amino acids. V lost 0 bases, J lost 11 bases, and 13 bases lay in between. Germline V lookup: CDR1 SGHAT, CDR2 FQNNGV. In DNA form, the CDR3 reads TGTGCCAGCAGCTTAGATCTTGGGATCTCGGCTTTCTTT. It specifies CASSLDLGISAFF.

This clonotype was counted between two and nine times. The gene calls are TRBV24-1 and TRBJ1-3; D unresolved. V lost 9 bases and J 0 bases, leaving 14 bases between the germline ends. CDR1 and CDR2 from the germline V gene are KGHDR and SFDVKD. The CDR3 covers 15 residues. CDR3 in DNA: TGTGCCACCTCTGACGGATTAACCTCTGGAAACACCATATATTTT. As protein: CATSDGLTSGNTIYF.

As regards this clonotype: One base away lies a much larger clone, so this may be a sequencing read error. The CDR3 spells CASRKARGITDTQYF. The CDR3 coding sequence is TGTGCCAGCAGGAAGGCGAGGGGAATCACAGATACGCAGTATTTT. The chain combines TRBV6-1 with TRBJ2-3; the D call may be TRBD1 or TRBD2 (5 bases each). CDR3 length: 15 residues. V was pared by 6 bases and J by 2 bases, with 15 bases between. In germline, CDR1 is MNHNS, CDR2 SASEGT.

This clonotype has ten or more counts. The CDR3 spells CASSEGGLQETQYF. DNA of the CDR3: TGTGCCAGCAGTGAAGGGGGACTCCAAGAGACCCAGTACTTC. The V gene is TRBV2, the J gene TRBJ2-5, with D possibly matching TRBD2 (6 bases). Trimming stripped 1 base from V and 1 base from J, with 7 bases between. This CDR3 comprises 14 residues. CDR1 and CDR2 (germline): SNHLY, FYNNEI.

The chain has TRBV6-1 and TRBJ2-5; 7 bases align to TRBD2. Germline values: CDR1 MNHNS, CDR2 SASEGT. J was trimmed by 5 bases and V by 5 bases; bases with no gene match: 8. The CDR3 is 14 residues long. In nucleotides, the CDR3 is TGTGCCAGCAGTTCCACGGGGGGAAGCGAGACCCAGTACTTC. This sequence encodes CASSSTGGSETQYF.

At least ten counts were recorded for this clonotype. V is TRBV11-3 and J is TRBJ2-7, with 8 bases aligning to TRBD2. Germline CDR1 is SGHNT and CDR2 is YENEEA. This CDR3 comprises 16 residues. V shed 5 bases, J shed 2 bases, and the junction held 11 bases outside the gene matches. The CDR3 coding sequence is TGTGCCAGCAGCCATCTCACCAGCGGGAGCCCCTACGAGCAGTACTTC. Protein sequence: CASSHLTSGSPYEQYF.